These T cell receptor beta chains were read from a single sample in a study of T cells in localized non-small cell lung cancer. Only in-frame clones appear in the TCRdb table, and some are missing; sequencing was by immunoSEQ multiplex PCR. The sample has roughly 38,000 clones; around 87% are singletons. The specimen was peripheral blood, collected before any cancer treatment. The source of these receptors is a man aged 18 to 49 with stage I lung adenocarcinoma. CDR3s include the opening cysteine and the closing phenylalanine or tryptophan. A D gene is named only where the DNA matches it firmly. A clone size is listed for some rows: how often the clone was seen (once, few, many), or a class if it is expanded.

j_call	v_call	clone_size	d_call	cdr3_aa	cdr3_nt
TRBJ1-1	TRBV19	NA	TRBD1	CASKRDRGEGTEAFF	TGTGCCAGTAAAAGGGACAGGGGGGAAGGAACTGAAGCTTTCTTT
TRBJ2-2	TRBV5-1	NA	TRBD1	CASSQGQGARTGELFF	TGCGCCAGCAGCCAAGGACAGGGGGCGCGCACCGGGGAGCTGTTTTTT
TRBJ2-3	TRBV5-6	NA	NA	CASARATDTQYF	TGTGCCAGCGCCCGAGCCACAGATACGCAGTATTTT
TRBJ1-2	TRBV30	NA	TRBD1	CAWSVRQGGYTF	TGTGCCTGGAGTGTCCGACAGGGGGGCTACACCTTC
TRBJ2-5	TRBV11-3	NA	NA	CASSSVKDKQETQYF	TGTGCCAGCAGCTCCGTAAAGGACAAACAAGAGACCCAGTACTTC
TRBJ2-7	TRBV11-1	NA	NA	CASSFDYSGEQYF	TGTGCCAGCAGCTTTGACTATAGTGGGGAGCAGTACTTC
TRBJ2-3	TRBV19	few	NA	CASSLGGTDTQYF	TGTGCCAGTAGTCTGGGGGGCACAGATACGCAGTATTTT
TRBJ1-1	TRBV5-4	NA	TRBD1	CASSNPTGGHTEAFF	TGTGCCAGCAGCAACCCAACAGGGGGCCACACTGAAGCTTTCTTT
TRBJ1-1	TRBV11-1	once	NA	CASSSDRGGAFF	TGTGCCAGCAGCTCCGACCGGGGGGGAGCTTTCTTT
TRBJ1-5	TRBV4-1	NA	NA	CASSQDEVRSIQPQHF	TGCGCCAGCAGCCAAGATGAGGTTCGGTCCATCCAGCCCCAGCATTTT